Listed below are T cell receptor beta chains from one sample, sequenced in a study of CD4+ T cells in melanoma. Assay: immunoSEQ multiplex PCR; the TCRdb copy retains only in-frame clones and omits some. Here the sample spans about 120,000 clones, over 80% being singletons. Material for sequencing was peripheral blood. These receptors were taken from a human donor with melanoma. Both conserved end residues are part of each CDR3. The order of the fields is clone size, D gene, V gene, J gene, CDR3 protein, CDR3 DNA. A D gene is named only where the DNA matches it firmly. Clone size is stated in some rows and not others, as once, few, many or a class when expanded.

clone_size: .; d_call: .; v_call: TRBV2; j_call: TRBJ1-6; cdr3_aa: CASIKDDSYNSPLHF; cdr3_nt: TGTGCCAGCATTAAGGACGACTCCTATAATTCACCCCTCCACTTT
clone_size: .; d_call: .; v_call: TRBV11-2; j_call: TRBJ2-2; cdr3_aa: CASSLGPAHWATGELFF; cdr3_nt: TGTGCCAGCAGCTTAGGCCCGGCCCACTGGGCGACCGGGGAGCTGTTTTTT
clone_size: few; d_call: .; v_call: TRBV6-4; j_call: TRBJ2-1; cdr3_aa: CASSETGYNEQFF; cdr3_nt: TGTGCCAGCAGCGAGACAGGATACAATGAGCAGTTCTTC
clone_size: .; d_call: .; v_call: TRBV10-3; j_call: TRBJ1-3; cdr3_aa: CAITDPLSGNTIYF; cdr3_nt: TGTGCCATCACGGACCCCCTCTCTGGAAACACCATATATTTT
clone_size: .; d_call: TRBD2; v_call: TRBV30; j_call: TRBJ2-3; cdr3_aa: CAWSVLGGWEADTQYF; cdr3_nt: TGTGCCTGGAGTGTACTGGGGGGGTGGGAGGCAGATACGCAGTATTTT
clone_size: .; d_call: .; v_call: TRBV6-5; j_call: TRBJ1-5; cdr3_aa: CASSRDGSNQPQHF; cdr3_nt: TGTGCCAGCAGCCGGGACGGTAGCAATCAGCCCCAGCATTTT
clone_size: .; d_call: .; v_call: TRBV28; j_call: TRBJ1-4; cdr3_aa: CASSLRAATNEKLFF; cdr3_nt: TGTGCCAGCAGTTTACGGGCAGCAACTAATGAAAAACTGTTTTTT
clone_size: .; d_call: .; v_call: TRBV7-8; j_call: TRBJ2-5; cdr3_aa: CASREGRGQETQYF; cdr3_nt: TGTGCCAGCAGAGAGGGCAGGGGCCAAGAGACCCAGTACTTC
clone_size: few; d_call: TRBD1; v_call: TRBV29-1; j_call: TRBJ2-5; cdr3_aa: CSVGTGVGETQYF; cdr3_nt: TGCAGCGTTGGTACAGGGGTTGGGGAGACCCAGTACTTC
clone_size: .; d_call: .; v_call: TRBV5-1; j_call: TRBJ1-2; cdr3_aa: CASSRDRGYGYTF; cdr3_nt: TGCGCCAGCAGCCGGGATAGGGGCTATGGCTACACCTTC
clone_size: once; d_call: TRBD2; v_call: TRBV5-1; j_call: TRBJ2-7; cdr3_aa: CASSPGLAGQYEQYF; cdr3_nt: TGCGCCAGCAGCCCCGGACTAGCGGGTCAGTACGAGCAGTACTTC
clone_size: .; d_call: TRBD2; v_call: TRBV5-4; j_call: TRBJ2-1; cdr3_aa: CASSTVAGVRYNEQFF; cdr3_nt: TGTGCCAGCAGCACCGTAGCGGGAGTCAGGTACAATGAGCAGTTCTTC
clone_size: .; d_call: TRBD1; v_call: TRBV6-1; j_call: TRBJ1-4; cdr3_aa: CASSSGQGGEKLFF; cdr3_nt: TGTGCCAGCAGTTCCGGACAGGGGGGTGAAAAACTGTTTTTT
clone_size: .; d_call: .; v_call: TRBV5-1; j_call: TRBJ1-2; cdr3_aa: CASSLEGGDEYGYTF; cdr3_nt: TGCGCCAGCAGCTTGGAGGGGGGGGACGAGTATGGCTACACCTTC
clone_size: .; d_call: TRBD2; v_call: TRBV7-2; j_call: TRBJ2-4; cdr3_aa: CASSTTSKAGGHYIQYF; cdr3_nt: TGTGCCAGCAGCACTACGTCCAAAGCGGGGGGGCACTACATTCAGTACTTC
clone_size: .; d_call: .; v_call: TRBV6-5; j_call: TRBJ2-1; cdr3_aa: CASSYLGRREQFF; cdr3_nt: TGTGCCAGCAGTTACTTGGGACGGCGGGAGCAGTTCTTC
clone_size: .; d_call: TRBD2; v_call: TRBV4-3; j_call: TRBJ2-7; cdr3_aa: CASSPAPGGSGGVYEQYF; cdr3_nt: TGCGCCAGCAGCCCCGCTCCCGGGGGTAGCGGGGGCGTTTACGAGCAGTACTTC
clone_size: .; d_call: TRBD1; v_call: TRBV27; j_call: TRBJ1-2; cdr3_aa: CASSSDYRGRDGYTF; cdr3_nt: TGTGCCAGCAGTTCCGATTACAGGGGGCGCGATGGCTACACCTTC
clone_size: .; d_call: TRBD2; v_call: TRBV7-3; j_call: TRBJ2-5; cdr3_aa: CASSFSGLVEETQYF; cdr3_nt: TGTGCCAGCAGCTTCTCCGGACTAGTCGAAGAGACCCAGTACTTC
clone_size: .; d_call: TRBD1; v_call: TRBV18; j_call: TRBJ2-7; cdr3_aa: CASSPRQGHLTEQYF; cdr3_nt: TGTGCCAGCTCACCGAGACAGGGCCATCTCACCGAGCAGTACTTC
clone_size: .; d_call: .; v_call: TRBV5-4; j_call: TRBJ2-3; cdr3_aa: CASSGDRTDTQYF; cdr3_nt: TGTGCCAGCAGCGGGGACCGCACAGATACGCAGTATTTT
clone_size: .; d_call: TRBD1; v_call: TRBV11-2; j_call: TRBJ1-2; cdr3_aa: CASSVGTGVNYGYTF; cdr3_nt: TGTGCCAGCAGCGTAGGGACAGGCGTTAACTATGGCTACACCTTC
clone_size: .; d_call: .; v_call: TRBV27; j_call: TRBJ2-7; cdr3_aa: CASSFRGIVGTYEQYF; cdr3_nt: TGTGCCAGCAGTTTTCGGGGGATCGTAGGAACCTACGAGCAGTACTTC
clone_size: .; d_call: .; v_call: TRBV28; j_call: TRBJ1-6; cdr3_aa: CASTIFARTANSPLHF; cdr3_nt: TGTGCCAGCACCATATTTGCAAGGACAGCTAATTCACCCCTCCACTTT
clone_size: .; d_call: .; v_call: TRBV28; j_call: TRBJ2-3; cdr3_aa: CASRPSGSTDTQYF; cdr3_nt: TGTGCCAGCAGGCCCAGCGGGAGCACAGATACGCAGTATTTT
clone_size: .; d_call: .; v_call: TRBV30; j_call: TRBJ1-4; cdr3_aa: CAWSGGAANEKLFF; cdr3_nt: TGTGCCTGGAGTGGGGGGGCGGCTAATGAAAAACTGTTTTTT
clone_size: .; d_call: .; v_call: TRBV29-1; j_call: TRBJ1-6; cdr3_aa: CSVGVSPRGALKGDSSPLHF; cdr3_nt: TGCAGCGTTGGTGTTAGCCCCCGGGGGGCGCTGAAAGGGGATAGTTCACCCCTCCACTTT
clone_size: .; d_call: .; v_call: TRBV18; j_call: TRBJ1-5; cdr3_aa: CASSPRQQDQPQHF; cdr3_nt: TGTGCCAGCTCACCAAGACAGCAAGATCAGCCCCAGCATTTT
clone_size: .; d_call: TRBD2; v_call: TRBV2; j_call: TRBJ2-3; cdr3_aa: CASSEVLAGESDTQYF; cdr3_nt: TGTGCCAGCAGTGAAGTTCTAGCGGGAGAGTCTGATACGCAGTATTTT
clone_size: .; d_call: TRBD1; v_call: TRBV30; j_call: TRBJ1-1; cdr3_aa: CAWSPGTGRAEAFF; cdr3_nt: TGTGCCTGGAGTCCCGGGACAGGGAGAGCTGAAGCTTTCTTT
clone_size: .; d_call: .; v_call: TRBV7-7; j_call: TRBJ2-2; cdr3_aa: CASSRDKNTGELFF; cdr3_nt: TGTGCCAGCAGCCGGGACAAGAACACCGGGGAGCTGTTTTTT
clone_size: .; d_call: .; v_call: TRBV7-2; j_call: TRBJ2-7; cdr3_aa: CASSLEGPRPPHEQYF; cdr3_nt: TGTGCCAGCAGCTTAGAGGGGCCGCGGCCCCCCCACGAGCAGTACTTC
clone_size: .; d_call: TRBD2; v_call: TRBV7-8; j_call: TRBJ2-2; cdr3_aa: CASSVPGLAAGELFF; cdr3_nt: TGTGCCAGCAGCGTACCGGGACTAGCGGCCGGGGAGCTGTTTTTT
clone_size: .; d_call: .; v_call: TRBV5-1; j_call: TRBJ2-7; cdr3_aa: CASSLDENAFNSYEQYF; cdr3_nt: TGCGCCAGCAGCTTGGATGAGAATGCGTTTAACTCCTACGAGCAGTACTTC
clone_size: .; d_call: .; v_call: TRBV7-2; j_call: TRBJ1-4; cdr3_aa: CASSFQGSNEKLFF; cdr3_nt: TGTGCCAGCAGCTTTCAGGGATCTAATGAAAAACTGTTTTTT
clone_size: .; d_call: .; v_call: TRBV7-2; j_call: TRBJ1-5; cdr3_aa: CASSLRGTGSGNQPQHF; cdr3_nt: TGTGCCAGCAGCTTAAGGGGAACAGGGTCTGGCAATCAGCCCCAGCATTTT
clone_size: once; d_call: .; v_call: TRBV20-1; j_call: TRBJ1-2; cdr3_aa: CSAEYLYTF; cdr3_nt: TGCAGTGCCGAGTATTTATACACCTTC
clone_size: once; d_call: TRBD2; v_call: TRBV11-3; j_call: TRBJ2-1; cdr3_aa: CASSQTSGSVNEQFF; cdr3_nt: TGTGCCAGCAGCCAGACTAGCGGTTCCGTTAATGAGCAGTTCTTC
clone_size: .; d_call: .; v_call: TRBV5-1; j_call: TRBJ2-6; cdr3_aa: CASSLDVGGANVLTF; cdr3_nt: TGCGCCAGCAGCTTGGATGTTGGTGGGGCCAACGTCCTGACTTTC
clone_size: .; d_call: .; v_call: TRBV7-3; j_call: TRBJ1-3; cdr3_aa: CASSRGAPSEGGNTIYF; cdr3_nt: TGTGCCAGCAGTAGGGGGGCCCCCTCAGAGGGTGGAAACACCATATATTTT
clone_size: .; d_call: .; v_call: TRBV6-5; j_call: TRBJ2-7; cdr3_aa: CASSPSSSYEQYF; cdr3_nt: TGTGCCAGCAGCCCTTCTAGCTCCTACGAGCAGTACTTC
clone_size: .; d_call: .; v_call: TRBV2; j_call: TRBJ1-2; cdr3_aa: CASSGVQGWGYTF; cdr3_nt: TGTGCCAGCAGCGGGGTACAGGGATGGGGCTACACCTTC
clone_size: .; d_call: TRBD2; v_call: TRBV7-8; j_call: TRBJ2-3; cdr3_aa: CASSSRDYPTDTQYF; cdr3_nt: TGTGCCAGCAGCTCCCGGGACTACCCCACAGATACGCAGTATTTT
clone_size: .; d_call: TRBD1; v_call: TRBV13; j_call: TRBJ2-7; cdr3_aa: CASSSRQGAMGRGGQYF; cdr3_nt: TGTGCCAGCAGCTCCCGACAGGGGGCCATGGGTCGTGGGGGGCAGTACTTC
clone_size: once; d_call: .; v_call: TRBV1; j_call: TRBJ1-2; cdr3_aa: CTSPPRGTTKHGYTF; cdr3_nt: TGCACCAGCCCACCCCGGGGGACCACTAAGCATGGCTACACCTTC
clone_size: .; d_call: .; v_call: TRBV7-2; j_call: TRBJ2-1; cdr3_aa: CASSLDREDEQFF; cdr3_nt: TGTGCCAGCAGCTTAGACAGGGAAGATGAGCAGTTCTTC
clone_size: .; d_call: TRBD2; v_call: TRBV7-2; j_call: TRBJ2-5; cdr3_aa: CASSVRGGPGEETQYF; cdr3_nt: TGTGCCAGCAGCGTTCGGGGGGGGCCAGGAGAAGAGACCCAGTACTTC
clone_size: .; d_call: .; v_call: TRBV28; j_call: TRBJ1-4; cdr3_aa: CASIPKGPREKLFF; cdr3_nt: TGTGCCAGCATACCTAAGGGGCCGAGGGAAAAACTGTTTTTT
clone_size: once; d_call: .; v_call: TRBV5-6; j_call: TRBJ1-5; cdr3_aa: CASSLGGGVSYQPQHF; cdr3_nt: TGTGCCAGCAGCTTGGGAGGGGGGGTTTCATATCAGCCCCAGCATTTT
clone_size: .; d_call: .; v_call: TRBV4-3; j_call: TRBJ2-2; cdr3_aa: CASSQGGYLTGELFF; cdr3_nt: TGCGCCAGCAGCCAAGGAGGCTACCTCACCGGGGAGCTGTTTTTT
clone_size: .; d_call: .; v_call: TRBV9; j_call: TRBJ2-5; cdr3_aa: CASSVQPRETQYF; cdr3_nt: TGTGCCAGCAGCGTGCAACCCAGAGAGACCCAGTACTTC
clone_size: .; d_call: .; v_call: TRBV5-5; j_call: TRBJ2-2; cdr3_aa: CASSLRQGRDTGELFF; cdr3_nt: TGTGCCAGCAGCTTGAGGCAGGGAAGGGACACCGGGGAGCTGTTTTTT
clone_size: .; d_call: TRBD2; v_call: TRBV6-1; j_call: TRBJ2-7; cdr3_aa: CASGIAGGDYEQYF; cdr3_nt: TGTGCCAGCGGAATAGCGGGGGGAGACTACGAGCAGTACTTC